This entry lists 10 T cell receptor beta chains sequenced from one sample in a study of T cells in Graves' hyperthyroidism and ophthalmopathy. RNA transcripts yielded amplified TCR beta CDR3 regions. A set of HTBI primers served as the primers for a first-round RT-PCR of the TCR CDR3. Via MiXCR, TCRdb re-called the multiplex PCR reads, giving one row per CDR3 protein. Seen here are hundreds of thousands of distinct CDR3 sequences, approximately 15% observed once, and the top ten hold 15% to 20%. What was sequenced was blood. These TCRs come from a woman aged 18-29 years with Graves' hyperthyroidism.

This clonotype has at least ten counts. The chain joins TRBV29-1 to TRBJ2-3; the match to TRBD1 covers 7 bases. V was clipped by 6 bases and J by 3 bases; unmatched bases: 3. The CDR3 has 12 amino acids. The germline CDR1 and CDR2 sequences are SQVTM and ANQGSEA. DNA for the CDR3: TGCAGCGTACGACAGGGAACAGATACGCAGTATTTT. The encoded protein is CSVRQGTDTQYF.

This clonotype has at least ten counts. The chain recombines TRBV5-5 with TRBJ2-7, with 7 nucleotides matching TRBD2. This CDR3 spans 14 amino acids. J lost 2 bases, V lost 0 bases, and 2 bases had no gene match. Germline assignment: CDR1 SGHKS and CDR2 YYEKEE (reference sequence). As DNA, the CDR3 is TGTGCCAGCAGCTTGGGAACTAGCGCCTACGAGCAGTACTTC. Residues: CASSLGTSAYEQYF.

V and J are TRBV20-1 and TRBJ2-2; D is undetermined. V gave up 1 base and J gave up 1 base, with 7 bases separating them. This CDR3 spans 14 amino acids. CDR1 is DFQATT, CDR2 SNEGSKA, per germline (reference sequence). CDR3 region: CSARGQRNTGELFF. The CDR3, as DNA: TGCAGTGCTAGAGGTCAGAGGAACACCGGGGAGCTGTTTTTT.

V and J are TRBV29-1 and TRBJ2-7; a weak D match, TRBD1 (5 bases). The CDR3 is made up of 12 amino acids. Trimming left V 6 bases short and J 1 base short, with 10 bases between. The germline CDR1 and CDR2 sequences are SQVTM and ANQGSEA. This CDR3 is CSVQVLSYEQYF. The CDR3 bases are TGCAGCGTACAGGTCCTTTCCTACGAGCAGTACTTC.

This clonotype was counted ten times or more. The chain employs TRBV11-3 and TRBJ2-3; D gene unclear. The CDR3 runs to 15 residues. The germline V and J ends were trimmed by 1 base and 2 bases, with 10 bases remaining between them. Germline CDR1 SGHNT, CDR2 YENEEA. The CDR3 sequence is CASSLAGTPTDTQYF. In DNA form, the CDR3 reads TGTGCCAGCAGCTTAGCGGGTACCCCCACAGATACGCAGTATTTT.

In this sample, this clonotype turned up a few times. The chain carries TRBV29-1 and TRBJ1-1; D is undetermined. The CDR3 extends over 19 amino acids. Trimming took 0 bases from V and 1 from J, leaving 24 bases between them. Germline V CDR1 and CDR2: SQVTM, ANQGSEA. CDR3 region: CSVEDSSRFGRRSNTEAFF. CDR3 sequence (DNA): TGCAGCGTTGAAGATTCTAGTCGTTTTGGCAGGCGTTCGAACACTGAAGCTTTCTTT.

This clonotype was observed a handful of times. The rearrangement uses TRBV11-2 and TRBJ2-7; D is possibly TRBD2 (5 bases). V shed 3 bases and J shed 0 bases, with 15 bases lying between them. The CDR3 loop spans 16 amino acids. Germline CDR1 is SGHAT and CDR2 is FQNNGV. CDR3 bases: TGTGCCAGCAGCTTTTTCGACGGGAAAAGCTCCTACGAGCAGTACTTC. It encodes CASSFFDGKSSYEQYF.

The V and J genes are TRBV7-9 and TRBJ2-7; no clear D. This CDR3 is built from 12 residues. The ends were cut back, 8 bases at V and 2 bases at J, with 10 bases in the middle. Germline-derived CDR1 and CDR2 are SEHNR and FQNEAQ (reference sequence). The CDR3 DNA sequence: TGTGCCAGCTCCCCGGTAGCCTACGAGCAGTACTTC. Protein: CASSPVAYEQYF.

Worth noting for this clonotype: A much larger clone is a single base away; this may be a read error. This chain connects TRBV2 to TRBJ1-1; perhaps TRBD1 as D (6 bases). The CDR3 length is 13 residues. Germline assignment: CDR1 SNHLY and CDR2 FYNNEI. The CDR3 nucleotides are TGTGCCAGCAGTGCGAGGGGGAACACTGAAGCTCTCTTT. This translates into CASSARGNTEALF.

This clonotype was seen repeatedly, ten times or more. The rearrangement joins TRBV13 to TRBJ2-7; no clear D gene. V lost 1 base and J 3 bases, leaving 7 bases between the germline ends. Germline V lookup: CDR1 PRHDT, CDR2 FYEKMQ (reference sequence). This CDR3 region has 13 residues. The DNA for the CDR3 is TGTGCCAGCAGCTTAGAGGGCGGCTACGAGCAGTACTTC. This sequence encodes CASSLEGGYEQYF.